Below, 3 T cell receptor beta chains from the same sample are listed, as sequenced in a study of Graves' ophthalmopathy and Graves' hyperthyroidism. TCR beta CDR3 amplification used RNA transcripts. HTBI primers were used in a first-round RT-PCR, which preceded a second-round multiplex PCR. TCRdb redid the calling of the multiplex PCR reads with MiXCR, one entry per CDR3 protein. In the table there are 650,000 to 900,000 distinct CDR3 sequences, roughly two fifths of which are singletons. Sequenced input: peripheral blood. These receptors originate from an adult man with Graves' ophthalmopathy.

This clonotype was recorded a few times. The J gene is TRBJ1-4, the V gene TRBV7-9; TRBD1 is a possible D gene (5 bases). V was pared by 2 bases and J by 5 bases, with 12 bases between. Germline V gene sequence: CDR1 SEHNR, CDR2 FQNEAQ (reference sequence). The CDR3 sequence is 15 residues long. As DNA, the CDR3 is TGTGCCAGCAGCTTAAGCGGGGCAAGGAATGAAAAACTGTTTTTT. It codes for CASSLSGARNEKLFF.

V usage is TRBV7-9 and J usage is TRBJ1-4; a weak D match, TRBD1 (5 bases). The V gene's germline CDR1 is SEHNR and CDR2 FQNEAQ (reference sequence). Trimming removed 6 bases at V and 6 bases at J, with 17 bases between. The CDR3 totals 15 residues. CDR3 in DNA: TGTGCCAGCAGTTACGCGGCGGGGCGAGATGAAAAACTGTTTTTT. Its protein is CASSYAAGRDEKLFF.

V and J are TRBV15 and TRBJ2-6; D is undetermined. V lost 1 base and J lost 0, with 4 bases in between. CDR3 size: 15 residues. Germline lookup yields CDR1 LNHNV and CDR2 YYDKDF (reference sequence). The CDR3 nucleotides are TGTGCCACCAGCAGAGTGGGCTCTGGGGCCAACGTCCTGACTTTC. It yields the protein CATSRVGSGANVLTF. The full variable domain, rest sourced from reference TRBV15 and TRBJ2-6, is DAMVIQNPRYQVTQFGKPVTLSCSQTLNHNVMYWYQQKSSQAPKLLFHYYDKDFNNEADTPDNFQSRRPNTSFCFLDIRSPGLGDTAMYLCATSRVGSGANVLTFGAGSRLTVL.